Listed here are 28 T cell receptor beta chains from one sample, sequenced in a study of blood T cell repertoires in COVID-19. Produced via immunoSEQ multiplex PCR; TCRdb's table is partial and in-frame only. The sample lists about 150,000 clones, around 87% seen once, with roughly 4.5% in the top ten. The sample consisted of peripheral blood. All receptors come from a woman aged 60-75 years with active or convalescent COVID-19.

The rearrangement joins TRBV6-4 to TRBJ1-2; D unresolved. This CDR3 has 14 amino acids. In germline, CDR1 is MRHNA, CDR2 SNTAGT. The V end was cut by 2 bases, the J end by 8 bases, with 15 bases between. CDR3 sequence (DNA): TGTGCCAGCAGTGACCTCCTACCCCTATGGGGCTACACCTTC. This sequence encodes CASSDLLPLWGYTF.

V is TRBV18 and J is TRBJ1-1; unclear D gene. CDR3 length: 15 residues. V was shortened by 2 bases and J by 2 bases, with 12 bases between the two germline ends. Germline CDR1 KGHSH, CDR2 LQKENI. CDR3 coding DNA: TGTGCCAGCTCACCAAATCGAGGATTTAACACTGAAGCTTTCTTT. The encoded protein is CASSPNRGFNTEAFF.

CDR3 in amino acids: CASADAGPEAFF. Written as DNA, the CDR3 is TGTGCTAGTGCAGATGCGGGTCCTGAAGCTTTCTTT. This chain joins TRBV12-5 and TRBJ1-1; D is unresolved. CDR3 size: 12 residues. Germline values: CDR1 LGHNT, CDR2 FRNRAP. Trimming took off 7 bases at V and 6 bases at J, with 12 bases between the two ends.

This chain connects TRBV18 to TRBJ1-1, with 7 bases identical to TRBD1. The CDR3 runs 18 residues. After removal of 0 bases from V and 5 bases from J, the junction contained 15 bases not matched to a gene. The germline CDR1 and CDR2 sequences are KGHSH and LQKENI. The CDR3 DNA reads as TGTGCCAGCTCACCACCGGCAGGGGGTCGGGCAAAAGGGACTGAAGCTTTCTTT. Protein sequence: CASSPPAGGRAKGTEAFF. Together with reference TRBV18 and TRBJ1-1, the CDR3 gives the full variable domain: NAGVMQNPRHLVRRRGQEARLRCSPMKGHSHVYWYRQLPEEGLKFMVYLQKENIIDESGMPKERFSAEFPKEGPSILRIQQVVRGDSAAYFCASSPPAGGRAKGTEAFFGQGTRLTVV.

V and J are TRBV3-1 (or the pseudogene TRBV3-2) and TRBJ2-3, with 9 bases matching TRBD2. Per the germline V gene, CDR1 is LGHDT and CDR2 is YNNKEL (reference sequence). The CDR3 has 13 residues. The ends lost 3 bases at V and 14 bases at J; junction bases unmatched: 9. The CDR3 region is CASSQTSSGGMYF. The DNA for the CDR3 is TGTGCCAGCAGCCAGACTTCCAGCGGGGGGATGTATTTT.

This chain joins TRBV3-1 (or the pseudogene TRBV3-2) and TRBJ2-5, with 9 bases aligning to TRBD2. Trimming removed 3 bases from V and 7 bases from J; junction bases left unmatched: 6. The germline CDR1 and CDR2 sequences are LGHDT and YNNKEL (reference sequence). CDR3 length: 14 amino acids. CDR3 residues: CASSQRGGEGTQYF. The CDR3 DNA reads TGTGCCAGCAGCCAGCGCGGGGGGGAAGGGACCCAGTACTTC.

This chain's CDR3 is CASSPQRQGYGYTF. In nucleotides, the CDR3 is TGTGCCAGCAGCCCCCAAAGGCAGGGCTATGGCTACACCTTC. This chain joins TRBV2 and TRBJ1-2, with a weak D call TRBD1 (5 bases). V was cut by 6 bases and J by 4 bases, with 15 bases left in between. Germline V gene lookup returns CDR1 SNHLY and CDR2 FYNNEI. The CDR3 has 14 residues.

The CDR3 DNA reads TGTGCCAGCAGCTCCCAGCGGGGGGGCAAGAATGAGCAGTTCTTC. Translated: CASSSQRGGKNEQFF. V usage is TRBV7-9 and J usage is TRBJ2-1, with 10 bases aligning to TRBD2. The V gene's germline CDR1 is SEHNR and CDR2 FQNEAQ (reference sequence). The CDR3 spans 15 residues. The ends lost 4 bases at V and 7 bases at J; junction bases unmatched: 7.

The chain carries TRBV6-1 and TRBJ2-1; tentatively, D is TRBD2 (5 bases). Trimming took off 1 base at V and 8 bases at J, with 6 bases between the two ends. The CDR3 is 12 amino acids. Germline values: CDR1 MNHNS, CDR2 SASEGT. CDR3 bases: TGTGCCAGCAGTGAAGGAGGGTATGAGCAGTTCTTC. Protein: CASSEGGYEQFF.

The rearrangement uses TRBV2 and TRBJ1-3, with D tentatively TRBD1 (5 bases). Germline V gene data show CDR1 as SNHLY and CDR2 as FYNNEI. The CDR3 runs to 14 residues. The ends were cut back, 6 bases at V and 4 bases at J, with 13 bases in the middle. CDR3 region: CASSAFGAGNTIYF. For the CDR3, the DNA is TGTGCCAGCAGCGCTTTTGGGGCCGGAAACACCATATATTTT. Using reference TRBV2 and TRBJ1-3 for the parts outside the CDR3, the full variable domain is EPEVTQTPSHQVTQMGQEVILRCVPISNHLYFYWYRQILGQKVEFLVSFYNNEISEKSEIFDDQFSVERPDGSNFTLKIRSTKLEDSAMYFCASSAFGAGNTIYFGEGSWLTVV.

The rearrangement links TRBV19 to TRBJ1-2, with D possibly matching TRBD1 (6 bases). The length of the CDR3 is 14 residues. Deletions cut 9 bases from V and 0 bases from J, with 14 bases between. Germline CDR1 reads LNHDA; CDR2 reads SQIVND (reference sequence). The CDR3, as DNA: TGTGCCAGCGCACAGGGACCCCCTAACTATGGCTACACCTTC. Translation: CASAQGPPNYGYTF.

The V call is TRBV29-1, the J call TRBJ2-7; weak D call: TRBD1 (6 bases). Germline CDR1 and CDR2: SQVTM and ANQGSEA. V was pared by 7 bases and J by 5 bases, with 15 bases between. The CDR3 runs 12 residues. CDR3: CSAQQGLNEQYF. The CDR3 DNA follows: TGCAGCGCCCAACAGGGCTTAAACGAGCAGTACTTC.

The V and J genes are TRBV6-5 and TRBJ1-1, with D maybe TRBD1 (6 bases). V was cut by 11 bases and J by 1 base, with 20 bases left in between. Looked up from germline, CDR1 is MNHEY and CDR2 is SVGAGI. The CDR3 totals 15 residues. CDR3 DNA: TGTGCCGTTAAGCAAGGGGGTAATGAGAACACTGAAGCTTTCTTT. Translated, it gives CAVKQGGNENTEAFF.

The chain has TRBV19 and TRBJ2-3; TRBD2 agrees at 11 bases. This CDR3 spans 15 amino acids. Germline lookup yields CDR1 LNHDA and CDR2 SQIVND (reference sequence). Losses at the gene ends were 5 bases for V and 0 bases for J; bases not matched to a gene: 1. In nucleotides, the CDR3 is TGTGCCAGTAGTTCTAGCGGGGGGAGCACAGATACGCAGTATTTT. Translated: CASSSSGGSTDTQYF.

The CDR3, as DNA: TGTGCCAGCAGCCCTGAGCCATATGGCTACACCTTC. As protein: CASSPEPYGYTF. The V call is TRBV12-3 or TRBV12-4, the J call TRBJ1-2; D is unclear. The CDR3 is 12 residues long. The germline V and J ends were trimmed by 6 bases and 5 bases, with 10 bases remaining between them.

The rearrangement links TRBV10-3 to TRBJ2-7, with D possibly matching TRBD2 (7 bases). This CDR3 spans 13 amino acids. V lost 4 bases, J lost 6 bases, and 13 bases lay in between. The germline V gene encodes CDR1 ENHRY and CDR2 SYGVKD. The CDR3 DNA reads as TGTGCCATCAGTGTATCAGGGGAGGGCGAGCAGTACTTC. Protein sequence: CAISVSGEGEQYF.

The genes are TRBV18 and TRBJ2-2; 11 bases line up with TRBD1. CDR1 and CDR2 (germline): KGHSH, LQKENI. V trimming: 3 bases; J trimming: 3 bases; junction bases outside the gene matches: 0. The CDR3 sequence is 15 residues long. As DNA, the CDR3 is TGTGCCAGCTCACCGGGACAGGGGGACACCGGGGAGCTGTTTTTT. Its translation is CASSPGQGDTGELFF.

The CDR3 here is CASSLSDGIQETQYF. CDR3 DNA sequence: TGTGCCAGCAGCTTGTCCGACGGGATACAAGAGACCCAGTACTTC. This rearrangement joins TRBV11-2 to TRBJ2-5, with TRBD2 as a possible D gene (5 bases). The germline gives CDR1 SGHAT, CDR2 FQNNGV. V lost 3 bases and J 2 bases, leaving 13 bases between the germline ends. This CDR3 is built from 15 residues.

The chain is built from TRBV6-5 and TRBJ1-5, with 10 bases that match TRBD1. Germline V gene data show CDR1 as MNHEY and CDR2 as SVGAGI. This CDR3 is 15 amino acids long. Trimming took 6 bases from V and 6 from J; bases not matched to a gene: 8. CDR3 nucleotides: TGTGCCAGCAGGGCGACAGGGGGCGGCGGTCAGCCCCAGCATTTT. Translated, it gives CASRATGGGGQPQHF.

This clone has a single count. The gene calls are TRBV28 and TRBJ2-1; tentatively, D is TRBD2 (6 bases). The CDR3 loop spans 12 amino acids. Deletions cut 7 bases from V and 12 bases from J, with 16 bases between. Germline CDR1 MDHEN, CDR2 SYDVKM. CDR3 coding DNA: TGTGCCAGCAACCCCCTGGGGGGATGGCAGTTCTTC. This sequence encodes CASNPLGGWQFF.

This clone occurred once. The chain links TRBV20-1 to TRBJ1-1; maybe TRBD1 (6 bases). This CDR3 region has 10 residues. Germline CDR1 reads DFQATT; CDR2 reads SNEGSKA (reference sequence). DNA of the CDR3: TGCACTTTAAGGCAGGGGGAAGCTTTCTTT. This translates into CTLRQGEAFF.

The rearrangement links TRBV6-5 to TRBJ2-1; 8 bases align to TRBD1. The V and J ends lost 4 bases and 0 bases, in that order; junction bases with no gene match: 2. CDR3 length: 15 residues. Germline V gives CDR1 MNHEY, CDR2 SVGAGI. The DNA of the CDR3 is TGTGCCAGCAGTTCGGACAGGGCCTCCTACAATGAGCAGTTCTTC. Translating it yields CASSSDRASYNEQFF.

V is TRBV7-6 and J is TRBJ2-5; D possibly corresponds to TRBD2 (6 bases). Germline CDR1 and CDR2: SGHVS and FNYEAQ. The CDR3 is 16 residues long. The V gene lost 6 bases and the J gene lost 1 base, with 18 bases spanning the gap. CDR3 DNA: TGTGCCAGCAGAAACGCGCGGGGACGCTTCCAAGAGACCCAGTACTTC. Translated, it gives CASRNARGRFQETQYF.

The V and J genes are TRBV4-3 and TRBJ1-1; tentatively, D is TRBD1 (5 bases). Trimming took off 2 bases at V and 1 base at J, with 20 bases between the two ends. Per the germline V gene, CDR1 is LGHNA and CDR2 is YSLEER. This CDR3 spans 18 amino acids. DNA of the CDR3: TGCGCCAGCAGCCAACTAACAGGAGACGCTTCCCCGAACACTGAAGCTTTCTTT. Protein sequence: CASSQLTGDASPNTEAFF.

V usage is TRBV2 and J usage is TRBJ2-3; no clear D gene. Germline CDR1 SNHLY, CDR2 FYNNEI. The V gene lost 1 base and the J gene lost 4 bases, with 6 bases spanning the gap. This CDR3 spans 13 amino acids. As DNA, the CDR3 is TGTGCCAGCAGTGAAGAACTGCCAGATACGCAGTATTTT. Protein sequence: CASSEELPDTQYF.

The chain joins TRBV19 to TRBJ1-5; no clear D gene. This CDR3 is 19 amino acids long. The V gene's germline CDR1 is LNHDA and CDR2 SQIVND (reference sequence). Trimming left V 0 bases short and J 2 bases short, with 20 bases between. CDR3 residues: CASSIDGGSWALGNQPQHF. The CDR3 nucleotides read TGTGCCAGTAGTATAGATGGTGGCAGTTGGGCATTGGGCAATCAGCCCCAGCATTTT.

V and J are TRBV5-1 and TRBJ1-5; D not certain. The germline gives CDR1 SGHRS, CDR2 YFSETQ. V was cut by 2 bases and J by 3 bases, with 9 bases left in between. The CDR3 consists of 14 residues. In DNA form, the CDR3 reads TGCGCCAGCAGCTTCGAGGGTGACAATCAGCCCCAGCATTTT. Its translation: CASSFEGDNQPQHF.

The rearrangement links TRBV2 to TRBJ2-7; tentative D call: TRBD2 (7 bases). The CDR3 runs to 14 residues. V was cut by 9 bases and J by 5 bases, with 20 bases left in between. The germline CDR1 and CDR2 sequences are SNHLY and FYNNEI. DNA of the CDR3: TGTGCCAGTAAAAAGGGGGGGCCTATGAACGAGCAGTACTTC. Translation gives CASKKGGPMNEQYF.